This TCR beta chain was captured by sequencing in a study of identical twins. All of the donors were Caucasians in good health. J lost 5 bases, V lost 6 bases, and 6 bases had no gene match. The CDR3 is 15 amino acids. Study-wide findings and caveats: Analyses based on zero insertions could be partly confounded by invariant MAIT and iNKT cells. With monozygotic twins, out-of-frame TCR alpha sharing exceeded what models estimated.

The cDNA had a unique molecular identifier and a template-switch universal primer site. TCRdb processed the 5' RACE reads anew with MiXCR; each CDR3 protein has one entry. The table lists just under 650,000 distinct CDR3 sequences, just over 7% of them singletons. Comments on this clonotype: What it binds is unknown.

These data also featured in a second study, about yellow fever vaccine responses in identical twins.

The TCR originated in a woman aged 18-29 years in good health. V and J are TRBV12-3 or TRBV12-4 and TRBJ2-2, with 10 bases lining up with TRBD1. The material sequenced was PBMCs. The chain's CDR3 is CASSLGQGRTGELFF. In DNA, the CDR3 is TGTGCCAGCAGCCTGGGACAGGGGAGGACCGGGGAGCTGTTTTTT.